What follows are 16 T cell receptor beta chains derived from one specimen sequenced in a study of blood T cell repertoires in COVID-19. Sequenced by immunoSEQ multiplex PCR; TCRdb stores in-frame clones only, minus some. Among fewer than 250,000 clones listed, about 80% were seen once. The sequenced sample was PBMCs or T cells enriched from blood (not recorded which). The receptor source for this set is a woman aged 40 to 50 who had been exposed to COVID-19.

The CDR3 DNA reads TGTGCCAGCAGCGTGACCGGGACAGGTGGAAACACCATATATTTT. Its translation: CASSVTGTGGNTIYF. The chain joins TRBV9 to TRBJ1-3; 8 bases line up with TRBD1. CDR1 and CDR2 (germline): SGDLS, YYNGEE. The CDR3 is 15 amino acids. With V trimmed by 2 bases and J by 3 bases, 4 bases remained unmatched.

The rearrangement links TRBV18 to TRBJ2-3, with 8 bases that match TRBD2. V lost 3 bases, J lost 4 bases, and 9 bases stayed unmatched. The CDR3 has 16 residues. Looked up from germline, CDR1 is KGHSH and CDR2 is LQKENI. The CDR3 DNA reads TGTGCCAGCTCACCGTCAAGCGGGAGAGGGGCAGATACGCAGTATTTT. Translated: CASSPSSGRGADTQYF.

This clone has just one count. J is TRBJ1-2 and V is TRBV28; unclear D gene. This CDR3 contains 11 residues. In germline, CDR1 is MDHEN, CDR2 SYDVKM. V was shortened by 2 bases and J by 7 bases, with 5 bases between the two germline ends. The CDR3, as DNA: TGTGCCAGCAGTTTAGAGGGTGGCTACACCTTC. The encoded protein is CASSLEGGYTF.

In this sample, this clone turned up a few times. The chain recombines TRBV6-6 with TRBJ2-1, with 7 bases that match TRBD2. The CDR3 covers 16 residues. Germline CDR1 and CDR2: MNHNY and SVGAGI (reference sequence). V shed 2 bases and J 4 bases; nucleotides not matched to a gene: 8. CDR3 bases: TGTGCCAGCAGTTACACTAGCGAGAAACCTTACAATGAGCAGTTCTTC. Encoded protein: CASSYTSEKPYNEQFF.

V usage is TRBV5-4 and J usage is TRBJ1-2; D gene unclear. Trimming pared 4 bases from V and 8 bases from J, leaving 12 bases between. CDR1 SGHNT and CDR2 YYREEE come from the germline V gene (reference sequence). There are 12 residues in the CDR3. The CDR3 DNA is TGTGCCAGCAGCATCAACCAGGCCGGCTACACCTTC. It encodes CASSINQAGYTF.

This clone has only a few counts. The chain couples TRBV2 to TRBJ1-4; D ambiguous. CDR1 is SNHLY, CDR2 FYNNEI, per germline. Trimming cost V 6 bases and J 10 bases, with 15 bases left between them. The CDR3 is made up of 13 amino acids. CDR3 DNA sequence: TGTGCCAGCAGGATTGGTGAGGGAGGAAAACTGTTTTTT. It codes for CASRIGEGGKLFF. The complete variable domain, with remaining parts taken from reference TRBV2 and TRBJ1-4, reads EPEVTQTPSHQVTQMGQEVILRCVPISNHLYFYWYRQILGQKVEFLVSFYNNEISEKSEIFDDQFSVERPDGSNFTLKIRSTKLEDSAMYFCASRIGEGGKLFFGSGTQLSVL.

The rearrangement joins TRBV6-1 to TRBJ1-1; D possibly corresponds to TRBD1 (5 bases). The germline gives CDR1 MNHNS, CDR2 SASEGT. V was clipped by 1 base and J by 10 bases, with 13 bases between them. This CDR3 has 13 residues. This CDR3 is CASSEGGGPGAFF. For the CDR3, the DNA is TGTGCCAGCAGTGAAGGCGGGGGACCCGGAGCTTTCTTT.

The V and J genes are TRBV27 and TRBJ2-5, with a tentative D call TRBD1 (7 bases). With 6 bases removed from V and 1 base from J, the gap between germline ends came to 15 bases. Germline CDR1 reads MNHEY; CDR2 reads SMNVEV (reference sequence). This CDR3 contains 15 residues. CDR3 bases: TGTGCCAGCAGGCCCAGGGGGGAGACCCAAGAGACCCAGTACTTC. It codes for CASRPRGETQETQYF.

V gene TRBV7-2 combines with J gene TRBJ2-2, with D possibly matching TRBD1 (6 bases). From germline, CDR1 is SGHTA and CDR2 FQGNSA. With 5 bases removed from V and 15 bases from J, the gap between germline ends came to 16 bases. CDR3 length equals 12 residues. DNA of the CDR3: TGTGCCAGCAGCCCCAGAGGGGGTTGGATGTTTTTT. Protein product: CASSPRGGWMFF.

This clone was counted a few times. The chain couples TRBV12-5 to TRBJ1-2; a weak D match, TRBD1 (5 bases). The CDR3 length is 11 residues. V lost 7 bases and J 8 bases, leaving 11 bases between the germline ends. CDR1 and CDR2 from the germline V gene are LGHNT and FRNRAP. The CDR3 region has the DNA TGTGCTAGTGCCTCAGGGTACGGCTACACCTTC. It codes for CASASGYGYTF.

The chain recombines TRBV3-1 (or the pseudogene TRBV3-2) with TRBJ1-2, with D possibly matching TRBD1 (6 bases). The V and J ends lost 0 bases and 5 bases respectively, with 16 bases between them. The length of the CDR3 is 16 residues. The germline CDR1 and CDR2 sequences are LGHDT and YNNKEL (reference sequence). The CDR3, as DNA: TGTGCCAGCAGCCAAGAAGGGACCAGGGGAAGGTATGGCTACACCTTC. Translated, it gives CASSQEGTRGRYGYTF.

The chain uses TRBV11-2 and TRBJ2-3, with D unclear. The CDR3 loop spans 14 amino acids. Germline CDR1 reads SGHAT; CDR2 reads FQNNGV. Trimming shortened V by 0 bases and J by 4 bases, and 8 bases separated the two germline ends. The CDR3 protein is CASSLDRVADTQYF. The CDR3 DNA sequence: TGTGCCAGCAGCTTAGATCGGGTAGCAGATACGCAGTATTTT.

The chain uses TRBV7-2 and TRBJ1-1; the D gene is possibly TRBD1 (5 bases). Between the trimmed V and J ends, which lost 2 bases and 4 bases, there was a span of 20 bases. The germline V gene encodes CDR1 SGHTA and CDR2 FQGNSA. The CDR3 runs to 17 residues. For the CDR3, the DNA is TGTGCCAGCAGCTTACTCGGGGGAGGGCGAGGTTTCACTGAAGCTTTCTTT. Encoded protein: CASSLLGGGRGFTEAFF. The full variable domain, completed using reference TRBV7-2 and TRBJ1-1, is GAGVSQSPSNKVTEKGKDVELRCDPISGHTALYWYRQSLGQGLEFLIYFQGNSAPDKSGLPSDRFSAERTGGSVSTLTIQRTQQEDSAVYLCASSLLGGGRGFTEAFFGQGTRLTVV.

This chain joins TRBV7-9 and TRBJ1-5; weak D call: TRBD1 (5 bases). The ends were cut back, 6 bases at V and 3 bases at J, with 9 bases in the middle. The germline V gene has CDR1 SEHNR and CDR2 FQNEAQ (reference sequence). CDR3 length: 13 residues. CDR3 DNA sequence: TGTGCCAGCAGGGAGGGACTCAATCAGCCCCAGCATTTT. Its protein is CASREGLNQPQHF.

The chain links TRBV11-2 to TRBJ1-1, with TRBD1 matching over 8 bases. The J segment lost 4 bases and the V segment lost 5 bases, leaving 9 bases of the junction unmatched. This CDR3 contains 15 residues. CDR1 SGHAT and CDR2 FQNNGV come from the germline V gene. In nucleotides, the CDR3 is TGTGCCAGCAGCAGACAGGGGCCTAGTAGCACTGAAGCTTTCTTT. Its translation: CASSRQGPSSTEAFF.

V is TRBV5-6 and J is TRBJ2-7; unclear D gene. Germline assignment: CDR1 SGHDT and CDR2 YYEEEE. The CDR3 runs 14 residues. Deletions cut 5 bases from V and 3 bases from J, with 15 bases between. The CDR3 sequence: CASRHGQVSYEQYF. The CDR3 region has the DNA TGTGCCAGCAGACACGGCCAGGTAAGCTACGAGCAGTACTTC.